Following are 20 T cell receptor beta chains from one sample sequenced in a study of cytomegalovirus exposure and HLA in healthy donors. The data were produced by immunoSEQ multiplex PCR, yet TCRdb's version contains in-frame clones alone and is incomplete. The profile shows 220,000 or so clones, around four fifths of them singletons. The sample was PBMCs. The source is a woman aged 18-29 years in good health and CMV-seronegative.

The chain employs TRBV5-4 and TRBJ2-3; no clear D gene. V lost 1 base to trimming and J lost 2 bases, with 8 bases between them. Germline V gene data show CDR1 as SGHNT and CDR2 as YYREEE (reference sequence). The CDR3 is 14 amino acids. The DNA of the CDR3 is TGTGCCAGCAGCTTGAGACATAACACAGATACGCAGTATTTT. It encodes CASSLRHNTDTQYF. The whole variable domain, filled in from reference TRBV5-4 and TRBJ2-3, reads ETGVTQSPTHLIKTRGQQVTLRCSSQSGHNTVSWYQQALGQGPQFIFQYYREEENGRGNFPPRFSGLQFPNYSSELNVNALELDDSALYLCASSLRHNTDTQYFGPGTRLTVL.

The chain uses TRBV4-2 and TRBJ2-3; TRBD2 matches at 15 bases. The V and J ends lost 4 bases and 0 bases, in that order; junction bases with no gene match: 5. CDR3 size: 18 residues. Germline V gives CDR1 LGHNA, CDR2 YNFKEQ. In nucleotides, the CDR3 is TGTGCCAGCAGCCTGGGCGGGACTAGCGGGGGGAGCACAGATACGCAGTATTTT. The encoded protein is CASSLGGTSGGSTDTQYF.

Of note for this clone: This sample also contains other DNA sequences that code for the same CDR3. The chain links TRBV9 to TRBJ2-2; D gene unclear. Germline CDR1 reads SGDLS; CDR2 reads YYNGEE. The V gene lost 1 base and the J gene lost 2 bases, with 0 bases spanning the gap. The CDR3 totals 12 residues. In DNA form, the CDR3 reads TGTGCCAGCAGCGTAAACACCGGGGAGCTGTTTTTT. It encodes CASSVNTGELFF.

The V and J genes are TRBV30 and TRBJ1-5; TRBD1 aligns across 9 bases. The CDR3 extends over 16 amino acids. Germline V gene data show CDR1 as GTSNPN and CDR2 as SVGIG (reference sequence). Unmatched junction bases numbered 4, after V lost 0 bases and J lost 1 base. CDR3: CAWSVRGTGSNQPQHF. In DNA form, the CDR3 reads TGTGCCTGGAGTGTACGCGGGACAGGGAGCAATCAGCCCCAGCATTTT.

This chain joins TRBV5-1 and TRBJ2-7; 10 nucleotides agree with TRBD2. The CDR3 is made up of 18 amino acids. The germline CDR1 and CDR2 sequences are SGHRS and YFSETQ. V dropped 2 bases and J dropped 2; count of bases not matched to a gene: 13. The CDR3 protein is CASSLGTSGIRGAYEQYF. CDR3 in DNA: TGCGCCAGCAGCTTAGGAACTAGCGGGATCCGTGGGGCCTACGAGCAGTACTTC.

The J gene is TRBJ1-1, the V gene TRBV6-5, with unresolved D. V was trimmed by 7 bases and J by 3 bases, leaving 18 bases between them. The CDR3 spans 15 residues. CDR1 is MNHEY, CDR2 SVGAGI, per germline. The CDR3 coding sequence is TGTGCCAGCACTACCTTACCCATAGGTCACACTGAAGCTTTCTTT. Translated, it gives CASTTLPIGHTEAFF.

This chain connects TRBV29-1 to TRBJ2-7; weak D call: TRBD2 (5 bases). CDR1 and CDR2 from the germline V gene are SQVTM and ANQGSEA. The CDR3 runs to 12 residues. V lost 5 bases and J 7 bases, leaving 15 bases between the germline ends. CDR3 loop: CSVRTGSGEQYF. For the CDR3, the DNA is TGCAGCGTTAGGACGGGTTCGGGGGAGCAGTACTTC.

The J gene is TRBJ1-1, the V gene TRBV30, with TRBD1 as a possible D gene (6 bases). The CDR3 length is 14 residues. V lost 4 bases to trimming and J lost 0 bases, with 12 bases between them. The germline CDR1 and CDR2 sequences are GTSNPN and SVGIG (reference sequence). The CDR3 loop is CAWTLGGLNTEAFF. The DNA of the CDR3 is TGTGCCTGGACGCTTGGGGGCCTGAACACTGAAGCTTTCTTT. Filled out from reference TRBV30 and TRBJ1-1, the complete variable domain reads SQTIHQWPATLVQPVGSPLSLECTVEGTSNPNLYWYRQAAGRGLQLLFYSVGIGQISSEVPQNLSASRPQDRQFILSSKKLLLSDSGFYLCAWTLGGLNTEAFFGQGTRLTVV.

The chain couples TRBV5-1 to TRBJ2-7; D possibly corresponds to TRBD1 (6 bases). The V gene lost 2 bases and the J gene lost 2 bases, with 14 bases spanning the gap. The CDR3 runs 15 residues. Germline lookup yields CDR1 SGHRS and CDR2 YFSETQ. In DNA, the CDR3 is TGCGCCAGCAGCTTAGGATACAGGGCCACCTACGAGCAGTACTTC. Encoded protein: CASSLGYRATYEQYF.

The chain recombines TRBV27 with TRBJ1-5, with D possibly matching TRBD1 (6 bases). This CDR3 is built from 15 residues. Trimming removed 6 bases from V and 0 bases from J, with 12 bases in between. Per the germline V gene, CDR1 is MNHEY and CDR2 is SMNVEV (reference sequence). In nucleotides, the CDR3 is TGTGCCAGCAGGTATTACAGGGATAGCAATCAGCCCCAGCATTTT. Translated, it gives CASRYYRDSNQPQHF.

The chain uses TRBV10-2 and TRBJ2-7; 9 bases are shared with TRBD2. Unmatched junction bases numbered 7, after V lost 8 bases and J lost 2 bases. This CDR3 spans 14 amino acids. Germline-derived CDR1 and CDR2 are WSHSY and SAAADI. This chain's CDR3 is CASAGLAGPYEQYF. DNA for the CDR3: TGCGCCAGCGCAGGTCTAGCGGGGCCCTACGAGCAGTACTTC.

The chain combines TRBV9 with TRBJ2-3; D is uncertain. Trimming removed 4 bases from V and 3 bases from J, with 12 bases in between. Germline V gene data show CDR1 as SGDLS and CDR2 as YYNGEE. The CDR3 contains 14 residues. In DNA, the CDR3 is TGTGCCAGCAGCATTCCGGACCAGACAGATACGCAGTATTTT. Protein product: CASSIPDQTDTQYF.

This clone was recorded a few times. This rearrangement joins TRBV5-1 to TRBJ1-6; D is ambiguous. CDR1 is SGHRS and CDR2 is YFSETQ in the germline V gene. The CDR3 totals 14 residues. With 9 bases removed from V and 7 bases from J, the gap between germline ends came to 17 bases. The CDR3 sequence is CANVDVGSNSPLHF. The CDR3 nucleotides are TGCGCCAATGTTGACGTAGGGTCGAATTCACCCCTCCACTTT. The variable domain in full, with the rest retrieved from reference TRBV5-1 and TRBJ1-6, is KAGVTQTPRYLIKTRGQQVTLSCSPISGHRSVSWYQQTPGQGLQFLFEYFSETQRNKGNFPGRFSGRQFSNSRSEMNVSTLELGDSALYLCANVDVGSNSPLHFGNGTRLTVT.

The rearrangement joins TRBV27 to TRBJ2-6; 12 positions agree with TRBD2. Germline assignment: CDR1 MNHEY and CDR2 SMNVEV (reference sequence). The CDR3 loop spans 20 amino acids. V shed 4 bases and J 4 bases; nucleotides not matched to a gene: 14. The CDR3 DNA follows: TGTGCCAGCAGTTCAAGGCAACGCGGACTAGCGGGACCCGGGGCCAACGTCCTGACTTTC. Amino acid sequence: CASSSRQRGLAGPGANVLTF.

This sequence joins TRBV5-1 and TRBJ2-1, with 9 bases lining up with TRBD2. CDR3 length: 17 amino acids. Per the germline V gene, CDR1 is SGHRS and CDR2 is YFSETQ. The ends lost 0 bases at V and 5 bases at J; junction bases unmatched: 9. Here the CDR3 reads CASSLGPLAGENNEQFF. CDR3 bases: TGCGCCAGCAGCTTGGGCCCATTAGCGGGAGAAAACAATGAGCAGTTCTTC.

The chain recombines TRBV5-1 with TRBJ2-1, with no clear D. The germline gives CDR1 SGHRS, CDR2 YFSETQ. V lost 0 bases, J lost 8 bases, and 9 bases lay in between. The CDR3 runs to 13 residues. This CDR3 reads CASSLERGDEQFF. The CDR3 DNA follows: TGCGCCAGCAGCTTGGAACGAGGCGATGAGCAGTTCTTC.

The rearrangement uses TRBV29-1 and TRBJ2-7; 8 bases agree with TRBD2. Germline V gene data show CDR1 as SQVTM and CDR2 as ANQGSEA. The V gene end was trimmed by 6 bases and the J gene end by 1 base; junction bases not matched to a gene: 8. The CDR3 consists of 14 residues. CDR3 amino acids: CSVTSREGSYEQYF. The CDR3 nucleotides read TGCAGCGTCACTAGCCGGGAGGGGTCCTACGAGCAGTACTTC.

The chain joins TRBV9 to TRBJ2-2; the D gene is possibly TRBD2 (5 bases). Germline V CDR1 and CDR2: SGDLS, YYNGEE. The CDR3 runs 12 residues. The V end was cut by 4 bases, the J end by 7 bases, with 8 bases between. CDR3 amino acids: CASSPRGGELFF. DNA for the CDR3: TGTGCCAGCAGCCCCCGGGGCGGGGAGCTGTTTTTT.

The rearrangement uses TRBV28 and TRBJ2-1, with D possibly being TRBD2 (6 bases). The CDR3 loop spans 14 amino acids. Germline CDR1 reads MDHEN; CDR2 reads SYDVKM. Trimming stripped 5 bases from V and 8 bases from J, with 16 bases between. The CDR3: CASSQKSRLDEQFF. DNA for the CDR3: TGTGCCAGCAGTCAGAAATCTAGACTAGATGAGCAGTTCTTC.

This chain connects TRBV2 to TRBJ1-5, with a tentative D call TRBD1 (5 bases). The germline CDR1 and CDR2 sequences are SNHLY and FYNNEI. The CDR3 has 13 amino acids. V gave up 7 bases and J gave up 4 bases, with 11 bases separating them. The CDR3 nucleotides read TGTGCCAGCATTGGACATCCGAATCAGCCCCAGCATTTT. It translates to CASIGHPNQPQHF.